This T cell receptor (beta chain) originates from a study of beta chain features in type 1 diabetes. The authors reverse transcribed all of the isolated RNA, so sequencing captured expressed TCRB transcripts. Using immunoSEQ multiplex PCR, the repertoire was profiled, and TCRdb retains in-frame clones only, with some absent. The sample lists 150,000 to 200,000 clones; approximately 62% were seen once. Note on this clone: Its matching antigen is unknown.

Trimming cost V 5 bases and J 2 bases, with 9 bases left between them. Germline assignment: CDR1 PRHDT and CDR2 FYEKMQ (reference sequence). The CDR3 covers 13 residues. Whole-study results and caveats: Patients with Type 1 diabetes showed moderately but significantly shorter TCRB CDR3s in all four CD4+ subsets.

The chain employs TRBV13 and TRBJ2-5, with D tentatively TRBD2 (6 bases). This receptor was taken from a man aged 30-40 years with type 1 diabetes. The sample taken for sequencing was naive CD4+ T cells from blood. In DNA, the CDR3 is TGTGCCAGCAGCGGCGGGGCTCAAGAGACCCAGTACTTC. Amino acid sequence: CASSGGAQETQYF. The variable domain in full, with the rest retrieved from reference TRBV13 and TRBJ2-5, is AAGVIQSPRHLIKEKRETATLKCYPIPRHDTVYWYQQGPGQDPQFLISFYEKMQSDKGSIPDRFSAQQFSDYHSELNMSSLELGDSALYFCASSGGAQETQYFGPGTRLLVL.